This TCR beta chain emerged from a study of T cell responses to AZD1222 COVID-19 vaccine. Note on this clone: Its antigen remains unknown.

Study-wide findings and caveats: With two AZD1222 doses given, Spike-specific TCR breadth and depth both rose. Donors in the cohort were predominantly white British and more often female, and clonal diversity was possibly underestimated. There were vaccine-associated CD4 TCRs across spike, dominant at 160-218 and 743-854.

Repertoires were generated with immunoSEQ multiplex PCR, while TCRdb's copy carries only in-frame clones and drops some. The profile shows some 160,000 clones, just under 95% of them singletons. The CDR3 length is 14 residues. CDR1 MDHEN and CDR2 SYDVKM come from the germline V gene. Trimming pared 3 bases from V and 4 bases from J, leaving 12 bases between. The sequence was obtained from an adult in good health. The sample in question was peripheral blood, obtained on day 0 of AZD1222 vaccination. The rearrangement uses TRBV28 and TRBJ1-2, with D hard to call. The CDR3 DNA is TGTGCCAGCAGTTTCGGCAGGTACAGCTATGGCTACACCTTC. Its protein is CASSFGRYSYGYTF.